This T cell receptor (beta chain) was identified in a study of cytomegalovirus exposure and HLA in healthy donors (dated by TCRdb to about 2017). With respect to the entire study: An earlier analysis of about 530 of the donors reported approximately 300 Gb of sequence data and 117 million unique TCR beta sequences obtained from about 170 million T cells. Roughly 300 gigabases of sequencing data and around 85 million unique TCR sequences made up an early release that covered several hundred HLA-typed donors. Of the roughly 400 genotyped donors, 81% were placed in the genetic ancestry cluster associated with self-reported Caucasian donors. The aim of the study was to test whether cataloging public T cell receptors could identify signatures of past pathogen exposure. The study used immunosequencing to profile the T cell repertoires of several hundred subjects and linked those repertoires to cytomegalovirus serostatus. A separate validation cohort of over 95 different subjects was used in addition to the 666-subject first cohort. To predict cytomegalovirus infection status, the study combined high-throughput TCR immunosequencing, statistical association of individual TCRs with disease status, and machine learning. In a later analysis, previously published TCR beta repertoires from 500 to 750 donors were re-analyzed and high-resolution HLA genotyping was added so that TCR occurrence patterns could be studied. The later analysis used no new phenotypic data to find candidate immune exposures, relying instead on TCR beta sequences and their occurrence across donors. An earlier analysis of 587 of the donors used high-throughput TCR beta sequencing to judge whether each TCR beta V gene segment behaved as functional or pseudogenic. Donor age, sex, ethnicity and CMV serostatus were compiled alongside the repertoire data. A later genetic analysis took genome-wide SNP genotypes for about 65% of the 666 donors and used that subset as a discovery cohort. All discovery cohort repertoires had been generated on a single sequencing platform. HLA typing included class I and class II loci at four-digit resolution. The number of donors typed differed by locus, with 629-630 for A, B, C, DRB1 and DQB1, around 500 for DQA1, 606 for DPA1, and about 450 for DPB1. A few DR-DQ haplotypes were treated as single units for association and clustering because of strong linkage in the cohort. Among some 400 genotyped donors of the cohort, an average of around 250,000 unique TCR beta nucleotide sequences was sequenced per donor, of which 15% to 20% were non-productive.

The cohort was made up of approximately 700 healthy bone marrow donors. Cohort members were all nominally healthy when sampled, although unrecorded immune exposures were likely present. The donor was CMV seropositive and was included in the group of 300 or so seropositive cohort members. A peripheral blood sample was provided by each donor, and peripheral blood mononuclear cells were used for TCR beta sequencing. Genomic DNA was extracted from the blood cell samples with the Qiagen DNeasy Blood Extraction Kit. Overall study outcomes, separate from this receptor: In vitro tests confirmed that a few of the cytomegalovirus-associated TCR beta chains recognize cytomegalovirus antigens. The classifier was reported to diagnose cytomegalovirus status with high specificity and sensitivity in both the original and validation cohorts. In a later genetic analysis, fewer N-insertions in productive TCRs were reported among donors in an Asian-associated ancestry cluster than the approximately 710-donor mean. Strong co-occurrence of HLA alleles, especially DR and DQ, made assigning TCR associations to individual alleles difficult. This cohort had only TCR beta chains sequenced, and the lack of alpha or paired-chain data limited which features could be detected. Immune exposure information for the cohort was limited to CMV serostatus. In a later analysis, HLA-associated TCR beta chains were found to be more clonally expanded and to have lower generation probabilities than equally common non-associated chains. In an earlier analysis of about 550 of the donors, most TCR beta V segments were observed in productive rearrangements about 90% or about 30% of the time, broadly matching IMGT annotations. In a later analysis, TCR association rates were found to vary across HLA loci, with the most associated TCRs seen for DRB1 alleles and the fewest for HLA-C alleles. It was suggested by the authors that the approach could potentially be generalized to other disease states and immunological phenotypes. The study gave a list of about 150 TCR beta chains associated with cytomegalovirus. A cluster of highly shared sequence variants was judged likely to represent a technical artifact of the sequencing pipeline. In a later analysis, most CMV-associated TCR beta chains were found to appear HLA-restricted, with HLA associations seemingly driven largely by CMV exposure. Some IMGT-functional V segments, including TRBV6-2 and TRBV6-3, could not be distinguished by the 87-base-pair reads and were therefore excluded. In a later analysis, some 17,000 TCR beta sequences were associated with specific HLA alleles at a false discovery rate of 0.05. The presence/absence analyses assumed that sequencing depth was roughly uniform across donors, and that assumption may not be true. A further reported finding was that TCR beta sequences accurately predicted the HLA-A and HLA-B alleles for most subjects in the first cohort. Because counts were too low, seventeen rarely observed V segments, including chromosome 9 orphons, were left out of the earlier analysis of some 640 of the donors. Because HLA typing was missing for some donors at each locus, association tests included only the typed subset. An association between a missense DCLRE1C variant and V-gene and J-gene trimming of TCR beta chains was found in a later genetic analysis and replicated in an independent cohort. Across donors, most TCR sequences were observed very rarely, whereas some public TCRs were present in many individuals. Correlated functional status among segregating V segments might reflect linkage disequilibrium, but an unknown experimental factor could not be ruled out. In a later analysis, several top co-occurrence clusters were reported to appear linked to parvovirus B19, influenza, CMV and Epstein-Barr virus.

About this clone itself: Its antigen remains undetermined. No much larger clone is present one base from it, and per-base qualities are unavailable.

Receptor amplification or capture employed the immunoSEQ multiplex PCR assay. For the multiplex PCR, a mixture combining 60 forward primers for TCR Vbeta segments and 13 reverse primers for TCR Jbeta segments was used. The CDR3 region of rearranged TCR beta genes was amplified from genomic DNA with a multiplex PCR assay. The Illumina HiSeq System was used to sequence the amplified TCR beta libraries as 87-base-pair reads. Per the authors' processing: Across the 640 or so repertoires, a later analysis counted roughly 77 million unique TCR beta chains, 9.5 million to 13 million of which were shared by at least two donors. Raw reads were error-corrected and collapsed into unique sequences with a nearest-neighbor algorithm that merged closely related sequences to remove PCR and sequencing errors. V, D and J gene segments were assigned by aligning CDR3 sequences to IMGT reference sequences. For a sequence to be retained, a match of at least six nucleotides to both a V gene segment and a J gene segment was required. Rearrangements were classified as productive when the CDR3 lacked stop codons and remained in frame with V and J, and all other rearrangements were classified as non-productive. Following IMGT convention, CDR3 was defined as the stretch from the second conserved V-encoded cysteine up to the conserved J-encoded phenylalanine. Sequences without an unambiguous match to a single V gene segment were excluded from the earlier analysis of a few hundred of the donors. An earlier analysis of fewer than 750 of the donors called V segments functional above 56.7% productive rearrangements and segregating when the between-donor standard deviation exceeded 5%. To diagnose cytomegalovirus status from the catalog of TCR beta chain sequences, a statistical classification framework was built. In a later analysis, V and J genes were assigned by comparing TCR nucleotide sequences against IMGT/GENE-DB human TR gene sequences. In a later analysis, CDR3 sequences and most-parsimonious VDJ recombination scenarios were assigned using the TCRdist pipeline. In a later analysis, each TCR beta chain was defined by its CDR3 amino acid sequence together with its V-gene family, and reads lacking a unique V-gene family were excluded. In a later analysis, approximately 590 highly shared, low-generation-probability nucleotide sequences were removed to address suspected cross-contamination and a sequencing artifact. In a later analysis, a clonal expansion index was calculated for each public chain from normalized within-repertoire ranks of inferred template counts. In a later analysis, generation probabilities were computed using a VDJ recombination model fitted to out-of-frame rearrangements, and the results were checked against IGoR. A later analysis scored TCR-TCR, TCR-HLA and TCR-CMV co-occurrence with hypergeometric tests, applying a repertoire-size bias correction to TCR pairs. To estimate false discovery rates, a later analysis permuted the HLA or CMV assignments 20 times. A later analysis grouped co-occurring TCRs with DBSCAN, adding TCRdist sequence similarity when clustering within HLA-allele-positive subsets. Repertoires with fewer than 30,000 or more than 120,000 public chains were left out of co-occurrence clustering, as were a handful of repertoires with anomalous nucleotide sharing. TCRdb stores this immuneACCESS table with in-frame sequences only. Part of the clones is absent; in the studies checked, under half of the shortfall reflects unresolved V genes, and no reason is known for the rest. Clonal size and the V and J genes are those of that table, whereas D and trimming came from the DNA. The sample has some 110,000 clones on record, under 70% of them singletons. Roughly 10% of the sample comes from the top ten.

V is cut back by 4 bases and J by 2 bases, with 4 bases in the junction unmatched. The CDR3 covers 14 residues, taking in both the cysteine and the phenylalanine. Just the 42-base CDR3 DNA is kept, in frame starting at base 1. Based on the germline V gene, the CDR1 and CDR2 sequences are SGHTA and FQGNSA. Recombination linked TRBV7-2 to TRBJ1-2, and TRBD1 matches 7 of the central bases. The sample comprised PBMCs. The origin of this receptor is a man aged 25-45 years in good health and CMV-seropositive. The DNA sequence reads TGTGCCAGCAGCTCTCCGACAGGGAACTATGGCTACACCTTC. It is translated as CASSSPTGNYGYTF.